A single sample is the source of the 30 T cell receptor beta chains below, sequenced in a study of T-cell reconstitution after alpha-beta-depleted transplantation in children (dated by TCRdb to the mid-2010s). Library generation was performed with PCR. Sequencing was performed on an Illumina HiSeq 2500. TCR library preparation used molecular barcoding, with unique molecular identifiers applied to normalize quantification of the TCRbeta repertoire. Using fastp trimming at Q25 and MiXCR clonotype assembly, TCRdb reanalyzed the public sequencing data and kept in-frame beta chains. Rows merge per CDR3 protein into single entries with the most common DNA and genes. The sample table shows some 240,000 distinct CDR3 sequences, and approximately 9.8% are seen once. The top ten hold about 4.8% of the sample. The material sequenced was PBMCs from the stem cell graft donor, taken from the stem cell graft. All receptors derive from a human donor who donated a stem cell graft to a child with SCID.

This clonotype appeared many times. The chain combines TRBV6-5 with TRBJ2-1; 7 positions agree with TRBD1. The CDR3 contains 16 residues. Germline V gives CDR1 MNHEY, CDR2 SVGAGI. Trimming took 5 bases from V and 1 from J; bases not matched to a gene: 8. The chain's CDR3 is CASSHSRQGSYNEQFF. In DNA, the CDR3 is TGTGCCAGCAGTCACAGCCGACAGGGTTCCTACAATGAGCAGTTCTTC.

This chain connects TRBV5-1 to TRBJ1-1; D remains ambiguous. Trimming shortened V by 1 base and J by 7 bases, and 11 bases separated the two germline ends. Germline CDR1 reads SGHRS; CDR2 reads YFSETQ. There are 13 residues in the CDR3. Here the CDR3 reads CASSLWVRDEAFF. In DNA form, the CDR3 reads TGCGCCAGCAGCTTGTGGGTAAGGGATGAAGCTTTCTTT.

At least ten counts were recorded for this clonotype. The chain recombines TRBV27 with TRBJ2-1, with D possibly being TRBD2 (7 bases). Germline V lookup: CDR1 MNHEY, CDR2 SMNVEV (reference sequence). The CDR3 is 13 amino acids. Trimming removed 7 bases from V and 8 bases from J, with 15 bases in between. As DNA, the CDR3 is TGTGCCAGCACTCGGGGGGCCGGGTATGAGCAGTTCTTC. Residues: CASTRGAGYEQFF.

The rearrangement uses TRBV11-2 and TRBJ2-2, with TRBD1 as a possible D gene (6 bases). Trimming shortened V by 4 bases and J by 6 bases, and 21 bases separated the two germline ends. The germline V gene encodes CDR1 SGHAT and CDR2 FQNNGV. This CDR3 region has 17 residues. The CDR3 region is CASSSDRQVLISGELFF. The CDR3 DNA sequence: TGTGCCAGCAGCTCAGACCGACAGGTTTTAATCTCCGGGGAGCTGTTTTTT. The full variable domain, with the rest looked up from reference TRBV11-2 and TRBJ2-2, is EAGVAQSPRYKIIEKRQSVAFWCNPISGHATLYWYQQILGQGPKLLIQFQNNGVVDDSQLPKDRFSAERLKGVDSTLKIQPAKLEDSAVYLCASSSDRQVLISGELFFGEGSRLTVL.

This clonotype was counted at least ten times. This chain connects TRBV20-1 to TRBJ2-1, with 8 bases identical to TRBD1. This CDR3 comprises 14 residues. CDR1 DFQATT and CDR2 SNEGSKA come from the germline V gene (reference sequence). J gave up 3 bases and V 5 bases, and 6 bases lay outside the gene matches. The chain's CDR3 is CSAPRQGFYNEQFF. The CDR3, as DNA: TGCAGTGCTCCCCGACAGGGGTTCTACAATGAGCAGTTCTTC.

This clonotype was found many times. V and J are TRBV6-6 and TRBJ2-2; D possibly corresponds to TRBD1 (6 bases). The CDR3 totals 13 residues. Germline V gene lookup returns CDR1 MNHNY and CDR2 SVGAGI (reference sequence). The V and J ends lost 6 bases and 6 bases respectively, with 11 bases between them. The DNA for the CDR3 is TGTGCCAGCAGGTACAGGGAAGCCGGGGAGCTGTTTTTT. This codes for CASRYREAGELFF.

This clonotype was seen at least ten times. The chain uses TRBV5-1 and TRBJ2-3; tentative D call: TRBD2 (6 bases). This CDR3 has 13 amino acids. V lost 0 bases and J 6 bases, leaving 8 bases between the germline ends. Germline V gene lookup returns CDR1 SGHRS and CDR2 YFSETQ. The CDR3 sequence is CASSLGRADTQYF. CDR3 nucleotides: TGCGCCAGCAGCTTGGGGAGGGCCGATACGCAGTATTTT.

This clonotype came up many times. The chain combines TRBV7-9 with TRBJ2-3; no clear D. Looked up from germline, CDR1 is SEHNR and CDR2 is FQNEAQ (reference sequence). With 5 bases removed from V and 7 bases from J, the gap between germline ends came to 7 bases. The CDR3 extends over 11 amino acids. The CDR3 reads CASSPYYTQYF. CDR3 nucleotide sequence: TGTGCCAGCAGCCCTTACTATACGCAGTATTTT. Based on the CDR3 plus reference TRBV7-9 and TRBJ2-3, the full variable domain is DTGVSQNPRHKITKRGQNVTFRCDPISEHNRLYWYRQTLGQGPEFLTYFQNEAQLEKSRLLSDRFSAERPKGSFSTLEIQRTEQGDSAMYLCASSPYYTQYFGPGTRLTVL.

This clonotype was detected ten times or more. The chain carries TRBV7-9 and TRBJ1-1; D is undetermined. The CDR3 has 13 residues. V shed 3 bases and J shed 1 base, with 6 bases lying between them. Germline V gene lookup returns CDR1 SEHNR and CDR2 FQNEAQ (reference sequence). The CDR3 region is CASSFHENTEAFF. The CDR3 DNA is TGTGCCAGCAGCTTTCATGAGAACACTGAAGCTTTCTTT.

This clonotype came up many times. The chain joins TRBV5-1 to TRBJ1-3; 7 positions agree with TRBD1. V lost 0 bases, J lost 5 bases, and 5 bases stayed unmatched. The CDR3 is made up of 15 amino acids. Germline-derived CDR1 and CDR2 are SGHRS and YFSETQ. The CDR3 sequence: CASSLEGALRNTIYF. The CDR3 region has the DNA TGCGCCAGCAGCTTGGAGGGGGCTCTTCGAAACACCATATATTTT.

This clonotype was detected ten times or more. The chain carries TRBV4-3 and TRBJ2-5; D not certain. Trimming cost V 3 bases and J 2 bases, with 13 bases left between them. This CDR3 spans 15 amino acids. The germline V gene encodes CDR1 LGHNA and CDR2 YSLEER. The CDR3 region is CASSHGPDLQETQYF. CDR3 DNA sequence: TGCGCCAGCAGCCACGGCCCAGATTTGCAAGAGACCCAGTACTTC.

This clonotype was seen repeatedly, ten times or more. The V call is TRBV24-1, the J call TRBJ2-3; D may be TRBD2 (7 bases). V gave up 4 bases and J gave up 3 bases, with 10 bases separating them. This CDR3 is built from 14 residues. The germline V gene encodes CDR1 KGHDR and CDR2 SFDVKD. The CDR3 sequence is CATSEQGGTDTQYF. DNA for the CDR3: TGTGCCACCAGTGAACAGGGAGGGACAGATACGCAGTATTTT.

This clonotype has ten or more counts. The V gene is TRBV9, the J gene TRBJ2-3; the match to TRBD2 covers 7 bases. Trimming cost V 4 bases and J 3 bases; bases outside gene matches: 5. The CDR3 runs to 14 residues. Germline V gene data show CDR1 as SGDLS and CDR2 as YYNGEE. This CDR3 is CASSLLGGTDTQYF. For the CDR3, the DNA is TGTGCCAGCAGCCTCCTCGGGGGGACAGATACGCAGTATTTT.

This clonotype was observed at least ten times. For the CDR3, the DNA is TGTGCCAGCAGCACCGGGACTAGCGGGGGGAATGAGCAGTTCTTC. Amino acids: CASSTGTSGGNEQFF. J is TRBJ2-1 and V is TRBV5-4, with TRBD2 matching 15 bases. Germline lookup yields CDR1 SGHNT and CDR2 YYREEE (reference sequence). V shed 4 bases and J 7 bases; nucleotides not matched to a gene: 3. The CDR3 consists of 15 residues.

This clonotype has at least ten counts. This chain uses TRBV7-2 with TRBJ2-2; D possibly corresponds to TRBD2 (7 bases). CDR3 length equals 17 residues. CDR1 is SGHTA and CDR2 is FQGNSA in the germline V gene. V lost 1 base and J 4 bases, leaving 16 bases between the germline ends. CDR3 nucleotides: TGTGCCAGCAGCTTAGTAGGGGGGGCCGGATCCACCGGGGAGCTGTTTTTT. It encodes CASSLVGGAGSTGELFF. Based on the CDR3 plus reference TRBV7-2 and TRBJ2-2, the full variable domain is GAGVSQSPSNKVTEKGKDVELRCDPISGHTALYWYRQSLGQGLEFLIYFQGNSAPDKSGLPSDRFSAERTGGSVSTLTIQRTQQEDSAVYLCASSLVGGAGSTGELFFGEGSRLTVL.

This clonotype was seen at least ten times. The chain employs TRBV12-3 or TRBV12-4 and TRBJ1-5; the D is unclear. V was pared by 2 bases and J by 5 bases, with 7 bases between. The CDR3 is made up of 13 amino acids. The CDR3 spells CASSLREYQPQHF. The CDR3 DNA is TGTGCCAGCAGTTTACGGGAGTATCAGCCCCAGCATTTT.

This clonotype was observed many times. The V and J genes are TRBV7-2 and TRBJ1-5; D uncertain. From germline, CDR1 is SGHTA and CDR2 FQGNSA. V lost 1 base and J 3 bases, leaving 7 bases between the germline ends. This CDR3 contains 14 residues. The CDR3 sequence is CASSLGWYNQPQHF. The CDR3 DNA follows: TGTGCCAGCAGCTTAGGCTGGTACAATCAGCCCCAGCATTTT.

This clonotype occurred many times. The chain recombines TRBV7-2 with TRBJ1-2; D is unclear. This CDR3 comprises 15 residues. Germline CDR1 reads SGHTA; CDR2 reads FQGNSA. Trimming removed 0 bases from V and 1 base from J, with 9 bases in between. CDR3 region: CASSLALQVNYGYTF. CDR3 nucleotides: TGTGCCAGCAGCTTAGCCCTCCAGGTTAACTATGGCTACACCTTC.

This clonotype showed up many times. J is TRBJ1-5 and V is TRBV10-3; a possible D gene is TRBD1 (5 bases). Per germline, CDR1 ENHRY and CDR2 SYGVKD. Trimming pared 6 bases from V and 4 bases from J, leaving 10 bases between. The CDR3 covers 13 residues. The DNA of the CDR3 is TGTGCCATCAGAGGGCCAGGGAATCAGCCCCAGCATTTT. Amino acid sequence: CAIRGPGNQPQHF.

In this sample, this clonotype turned up many times. This rearrangement joins TRBV3-1 to TRBJ1-2; unclear D gene. CDR1 is LGHDT and CDR2 is YNNKEL in the germline V gene (reference sequence). The V and J ends lost 6 bases and 5 bases respectively, with 13 bases between them. The CDR3 consists of 13 residues. The CDR3 region is CASREGPEYGYTF. CDR3 bases: TGTGCCAGCAGGGAAGGTCCAGAGTATGGCTACACCTTC.

This clonotype has ten or more counts. The chain joins TRBV4-3 to TRBJ1-5; 7 positions match TRBD1. This CDR3 is built from 15 residues. V shed 3 bases and J 4 bases; nucleotides not matched to a gene: 6. Germline-derived CDR1 and CDR2 are LGHNA and YSLEER. The DNA for the CDR3 is TGCGCCAGCAGCCACGGATCAGGGGGAAATCAGCCCCAGCATTTT. This translates into CASSHGSGGNQPQHF.

This clonotype was seen only once. This chain connects TRBV7-3 to TRBJ2-7, with D possibly matching TRBD1 (6 bases). V was clipped by 0 bases and J by 8 bases, with 11 bases between them. The CDR3 runs to 13 residues. Germline V lookup: CDR1 SGHTA, CDR2 FQGTGA. CDR3 sequence reads: CASSLTPGHQQYV. CDR3 coding DNA: TGTGCCAGCAGCTTAACGCCGGGACATCAGCAGTACGTC.

This clonotype was counted ten times or more. The chain is built from TRBV7-2 and TRBJ1-1, with a weak D call TRBD1 (6 bases). V dropped 2 bases and J dropped 0 bases, with 10 bases sitting between them. CDR3 size: 15 residues. Germline CDR1 SGHTA, CDR2 FQGNSA. Here the CDR3 DNA reads TGTGCCAGCAGCTTAATAACAGGGATGAACACTGAAGCTTTCTTT. Its translation: CASSLITGMNTEAFF.

In the case of this clonotype: A read error may be the cause here, since a much bigger clone is one base away. The chain combines TRBV4-1 with TRBJ2-6, with D perhaps TRBD1 (5 bases). Germline V gene data show CDR1 as MGHRA and CDR2 as YSYEKL. This CDR3 has 14 residues. CDR3 in amino acids: CASSLEPGANALTF. The CDR3 DNA is TGCGCCAGCAGCCTAGAACCTGGGGCCAACGCCCTGACTTTC.

The table lists this clonotype with many counts. The chain uses TRBV4-1 and TRBJ2-7; 7 bases agree with TRBD1. Per germline, CDR1 MGHRA and CDR2 YSYEKL. The CDR3 is made up of 16 amino acids. Trimming took 2 bases from V and 6 from J; bases not matched to a gene: 13. CDR3 sequence: CASSQSPDRDGSEQYF. The CDR3 DNA sequence: TGCGCCAGCAGCCAATCCCCTGACAGGGACGGGTCCGAGCAGTACTTC.

Many counts were recorded for this clonotype. CDR3 coding DNA: TGCGCCAGCAGCCAAAACCGGGGCCTCGCTGAAGCTTTCTTT. Protein sequence: CASSQNRGLAEAFF. The gene calls are TRBV4-3 and TRBJ1-1, with D possibly being TRBD1 (5 bases). Germline CDR1 is LGHNA and CDR2 is YSLEER. Between the trimmed V and J ends, which lost 2 bases and 6 bases, there was a span of 13 bases. This CDR3 has 14 residues.

In this sample, this clonotype turned up many times. This rearrangement joins TRBV10-3 to TRBJ1-2, with TRBD1 matching over 10 bases. The CDR3 is 14 residues long. Germline V gene data show CDR1 as ENHRY and CDR2 as SYGVKD. J was trimmed by 7 bases and V by 6 bases; bases with no gene match: 8. For the CDR3, the DNA is TGTGCCATCAGCCGGGACAGGGGATTGAGTGGCTACACCTTC. Amino acids: CAISRDRGLSGYTF.

This clonotype was found many times. J is TRBJ1-2 and V is TRBV5-1; weak D call: TRBD1 (6 bases). V lost 4 bases, J lost 8 bases, and 18 bases lay in between. CDR1 and CDR2 from the germline V gene are SGHRS and YFSETQ. The CDR3 runs to 14 residues. This CDR3 is CASSPEGRGGGYTF. In nucleotides, the CDR3 is TGCGCCAGCAGCCCCGAGGGCAGGGGCGGGGGCTACACCTTC.

The chain links TRBV5-1 to TRBJ2-2; possibly TRBD1 for D (6 bases). V lost 4 bases, J lost 5 bases, and 18 bases lay in between. The CDR3 sequence is 16 residues long. Per germline, CDR1 SGHRS and CDR2 YFSETQ. CDR3 amino acids: CASSRLDSRRTGELFF. The CDR3 DNA sequence: TGCGCCAGCAGCCGACTGGACAGCCGGAGGACCGGGGAGCTGTTTTTT. Complete variable domain (other parts from reference TRBV5-1 and TRBJ2-2): KAGVTQTPRYLIKTRGQQVTLSCSPISGHRSVSWYQQTPGQGLQFLFEYFSETQRNKGNFPGRFSGRQFSNSRSEMNVSTLELGDSALYLCASSRLDSRRTGELFFGEGSRLTVL.

In its sample, this clonotype was seen many times. The V call is TRBV18, the J call TRBJ2-3; D is perhaps TRBD1 or TRBD2 (5 bases each). The germline CDR1 and CDR2 sequences are KGHSH and LQKENI. CDR3 length: 14 residues. Trimming pared 3 bases from V and 5 bases from J, leaving 12 bases between. CDR3 DNA: TGTGCCAGCTCACCGAGTCCGGGGCAAGATACGCAGTATTTT. Its protein product is CASSPSPGQDTQYF.